The rows below give T cell receptor beta chains drawn from one sample of a study of shared clonotypes between healthy human individuals. Sequencing used immunoSEQ multiplex PCR; TCRdb keeps in-frame clones, though not all of them. The sample holds 760,000 or so clones, approximately 96% seen once. The sample taken for sequencing was naive CD8+ T cells sorted from blood. Receptors were obtained from a man between 25 and 39 years old in good health. CDR3s include the opening cysteine and the closing phenylalanine or tryptophan. The order of the fields is J gene, D gene, V gene, clone size, CDR3 protein, CDR3 DNA. D genes are given only for firm matches. Clone size, where shown, is once, few, many, or a class for clones that have expanded.

>TRBJ1-2|NA|TRBV10-3|NA
CAISEASGNNYGYTF
TGTGCCATCAGTGAGGCGTCGGGCAATAACTATGGCTACACCTTC
>TRBJ1-2|NA|TRBV7-2|NA
CASIVREPAKGGYTF
TGTGCCAGCATCGTTCGGGAGCCCGCAAAGGGTGGCTACACCTTC
>TRBJ2-1|TRBD1|TRBV7-8|NA
CASSLGTGNEQFF
TGTGCCAGCAGCTTGGGGACAGGCAATGAGCAGTTCTTC
>TRBJ2-2|NA|TRBV4-3|NA
CASSQYLGETGELFF
TGCGCCAGCAGCCAATATCTAGGGGAGACCGGGGAGCTGTTTTTT
>TRBJ2-1|TRBD2|TRBV29-1|NA
CSVASGRAYNEQFF
TGCAGCGTTGCTAGCGGGAGGGCCTACAATGAGCAGTTCTTC
>TRBJ2-1|TRBD2|TRBV7-3|once
CASSLAAGGQSSYNEQFF
TGTGCCAGCAGCCTCGCAGCGGGGGGGCAGAGCTCCTACAATGAGCAGTTCTTC
>TRBJ1-1|NA|TRBV27|NA
CASGPSANTEAFF
TGTGCCAGCGGACCTTCAGCGAACACTGAAGCTTTCTTT
>TRBJ2-4|TRBD1|TRBV5-5|NA
CASSLGQGALQYF
TGTGCCAGCAGCTTGGGACAGGGGGCCCTTCAGTACTTC
>TRBJ2-2|TRBD1|TRBV5-6|NA
CASRPKDRAIMGGELFF
TGTGCCAGCAGACCGAAGGACAGGGCTATTATGGGCGGGGAGCTGTTTTTT
>TRBJ2-7|TRBD2|TRBV18|NA
CASSPGGRTYEQYF
TGTGCCAGCTCACCAGGCGGGAGGACCTACGAGCAGTACTTC
>TRBJ2-7|TRBD2|TRBV11-2|once
CASSPTTSGGYYEQYF
TGTGCCAGCAGCCCTACGACTAGCGGCGGTTACTACGAGCAGTACTTC
>TRBJ2-7|NA|TRBV9|NA
CASSGGREYREQYF
TGTGCCAGCAGCGGTGGCAGGGAGTATCGCGAGCAGTACTTC
>TRBJ2-1|TRBD1|TRBV7-9|once
CASSFADRALMTLYNEQFF
TGTGCCAGCAGCTTTGCGGACAGGGCCCTTATGACTCTCTACAATGAGCAGTTCTTC
>TRBJ2-1|TRBD2|TRBV4-3|NA
CASSPGTSSNEQFF
TGCGCCAGCAGCCCCGGGACTAGCAGCAATGAGCAGTTCTTC
>TRBJ2-7|TRBD1|TRBV27|NA
CASTSGQGSYEQYF
TGTGCCAGCACCTCGGGACAGGGCTCCTACGAGCAGTACTTC
>TRBJ2-1|TRBD2|TRBV28|NA
CASSRKREGLYEQFF
TGTGCCAGCAGTCGCAAGCGGGAGGGCCTCTATGAGCAGTTCTTC
>TRBJ2-1|TRBD1|TRBV7-7|NA
CASSQNRDRIYNEQFF
TGTGCTAGCAGCCAAAACCGGGACAGGATCTACAATGAGCAGTTCTTC
>TRBJ2-1|TRBD2|TRBV7-8|NA
CASSLAFGGAYNEQFF
TGTGCCAGCAGCTTAGCATTCGGGGGGGCGTACAATGAGCAGTTCTTC
>TRBJ1-5|NA|TRBV19|NA
CASRSSPINQPQHF
TGTGCCAGTAGATCGTCCCCGATCAATCAGCCCCAGCATTTT
>TRBJ2-7|NA|TRBV29-1|many
CSVERPLGQYF
TGCAGCGTTGAGCGGCCGTTGGGGCAGTACTTC
>TRBJ2-7|NA|TRBV14|once
CASSQTSYEQYF
TGTGCCAGCAGCCAAACAAGCTACGAGCAGTACTTC
>TRBJ1-1|NA|TRBV27|NA
CASRLHGLDAEAFF
TGTGCCAGCAGACTCCATGGGTTGGATGCTGAAGCTTTCTTT
>TRBJ2-1|NA|TRBV27|NA
CASSLANYNEQFF
TGTGCCAGCAGTTTAGCGAACTACAATGAGCAGTTCTTC
>TRBJ2-1|NA|TRBV7-5|NA
CVRSIRVSWGDEQFF
TGTGTCAGAAGCATCAGGGTTTCGTGGGGAGATGAGCAGTTCTTC
>TRBJ2-7|TRBD1|TRBV11-2|NA
CASSNRDRAYEQYF
TGTGCCAGCAGCAACCGGGACAGGGCCTACGAGCAGTACTTC
>TRBJ2-1|TRBD2|TRBV29-1|NA
CSVVLAGGPEQFF
TGCAGCGTTGTACTAGCGGGAGGGCCAGAGCAGTTCTTC
>TRBJ2-2|NA|TRBV5-6|NA
CASSLGRGTLTGELFF
TGTGCCAGCAGCTTGGGTCGGGGGACACTCACCGGGGAGCTGTTTTTT
>TRBJ2-1|TRBD1|TRBV7-3|NA
CASSPQGGSGEQFF
TGTGCCAGCAGCCCCCAAGGGGGCTCGGGTGAGCAGTTCTTC
>TRBJ2-7|NA|TRBV5-1|NA
CASSSGGGWTTYEQYF
TGCGCCAGCAGCTCCGGAGGCGGATGGACTACCTACGAGCAGTACTTC
>TRBJ1-4|TRBD1|TRBV2|NA
CASSPDRADNEKLFF
TGTGCCAGCAGTCCAGACAGGGCCGATAATGAAAAACTGTTTTTT
>TRBJ1-4|TRBD1|TRBV5-1|NA
CASNQGAATNEKLFF
TGCGCCAGCAACCAGGGGGCCGCAACTAATGAAAAACTGTTTTTT
>TRBJ1-5|NA|TRBV10-3|NA
CAISESEDWSNQPQHF
TGTGCCATCAGTGAGTCTGAGGACTGGAGCAATCAGCCCCAGCATTTT
>TRBJ2-7|NA|TRBV5-6|NA
CASNHKRNLSYEQYF
TGTGCCAGCAACCACAAGCGGAATCTCTCCTACGAGCAGTACTTC
>TRBJ2-3|TRBD2|TRBV7-6|NA
CASSFPASGDTSTDTQYF
TGTGCCAGCAGCTTCCCGGCTAGCGGAGACACTAGCACAGATACGCAGTATTTT
>TRBJ1-5|NA|TRBV28|NA
CASRPRQALEPQHF
TGTGCCAGCAGACCCAGACAGGCCCTCGAGCCCCAGCATTTT
>TRBJ2-7|NA|TRBV5-1|once
CASSLAPQGNEQYF
TGCGCCAGCAGCTTGGCCCCACAGGGAAACGAGCAGTACTTC
>TRBJ2-3|TRBD2|TRBV13|NA
CASRAGTSASTDTQYF
TGTGCCAGCAGGGCCGGGACTAGCGCTAGCACAGATACGCAGTATTTT
>TRBJ2-7|TRBD1|TRBV6-1|NA
CASTLFYRGSYEQYF
TGTGCCAGCACCCTTTTCTACAGGGGGTCCTACGAGCAGTACTTC
>TRBJ2-7|TRBD1|TRBV7-2|NA
CASSVTGGAYEQYF
TGTGCCAGCAGCGTGACAGGGGGGGCCTACGAGCAGTACTTC
>TRBJ1-2|NA|TRBV6-1|NA
CASSEFTLGGDYGYTF
TGTGCCAGCAGTGAATTCACTCTCGGGGGAGACTATGGCTACACCTTC
>TRBJ2-7|NA|TRBV7-9|NA
CASSPPGPRKGDEQYF
TGTGCCAGCAGCCCGCCGGGCCCCCGGAAGGGTGACGAGCAGTACTTC
>TRBJ2-1|NA|TRBV4-1|NA
CASSPATGEVDNEQFF
TGCGCCAGCAGCCCCGCCACAGGGGAGGTGGACAATGAGCAGTTCTTC
>TRBJ1-1|TRBD1|TRBV27|NA
CASVHNRGRSTEAFF
TGTGCCAGCGTACACAACAGGGGGCGGTCCACTGAAGCTTTCTTT
>TRBJ2-1|TRBD2|TRBV5-1|NA
CASSSAGLAGGDEQFF
TGCGCCAGCAGCTCGGCGGGTCTAGCGGGAGGGGATGAGCAGTTCTTC
>TRBJ2-3|NA|TRBV7-6|NA
CASSLEGMGTDTQYF
TGTGCCAGCAGCTTAGAGGGAATGGGCACAGATACGCAGTATTTT
>TRBJ2-7|TRBD2|TRBV27|NA
CASSRRGSGEGRYEQYF
TGTGCCAGCAGCCGAAGGGGCAGCGGGGAGGGGAGGTACGAGCAGTACTTC
>TRBJ2-7|TRBD1|TRBV27|once
CASSPGQAYEQYF
TGTGCCAGCAGTCCCGGACAGGCCTACGAGCAGTACTTC
>TRBJ2-1|TRBD2|TRBV29-1|NA
CSVWGTSGPKGVNNEQFF
TGCAGCGTTTGGGGGACTAGCGGGCCAAAGGGGGTTAACAATGAGCAGTTCTTC
>TRBJ2-7|NA|TRBV5-5|NA
CASSLRAGTYEQYF
TGTGCCAGCAGCTTGAGGGCGGGGACCTACGAGCAGTACTTC
>TRBJ1-2|NA|TRBV7-9|NA
CASRGRGGYTF
TGTGCCAGCAGAGGCAGGGGAGGCTACACCTTC
>TRBJ1-3|NA|TRBV5-4|NA
CASSPFTGGNTIYF
TGTGCCAGCAGCCCGTTTACAGGGGGAAACACCATATATTTT
>TRBJ2-7|NA|TRBV19|once
CASSIRASSYEQYF
TGTGCCAGTAGTATCCGGGCCAGCTCCTACGAGCAGTACTTC
>TRBJ2-7|NA|TRBV27|NA
CASSFQTNYEQYF
TGTGCCAGCAGTTTCCAGACTAACTACGAGCAGTACTTC
>TRBJ2-3|NA|TRBV11-1|NA
CASSPSRGVQYF
TGTGCCAGCAGTCCCTCGCGCGGGGTGCAGTATTTT
>TRBJ2-7|NA|TRBV25-1|once
CASSGNTRDKYSYEQYF
TGTGCCAGCAGTGGCAATACACGGGACAAATACTCCTACGAGCAGTACTTC